This TCR beta chain is from a study of OX40 agonist ivuxolimab in advanced cancers. This clone was found a few times. Profiled with immunoSEQ multiplex PCR; TCRdb holds only in-frame clones, not every one. The sample contains 7,000 or so clones, over 60% of which appear only once. The germline V gene encodes CDR1 MNHEY and CDR2 SVGAGI. The CDR3 is 13 amino acids. Losses at the gene ends were 6 bases for V and 9 bases for J; bases not matched to a gene: 6. The chain combines TRBV6-5 with TRBJ1-4; 8 nucleotides match TRBD1. The origin of this receptor is an adult with an advanced solid tumor such as melanoma, head and neck, liver or kidney cancer. This sample comprised CD4+ or CD8+ T cells sorted from blood, obtained in a trial of the OX40 agonist ivuxolimab. The CDR3 spells CASRFRGQKKLFF. In DNA form, the CDR3 reads TGTGCCAGCAGATTCAGGGGGCAGAAAAAACTGTTTTTT.